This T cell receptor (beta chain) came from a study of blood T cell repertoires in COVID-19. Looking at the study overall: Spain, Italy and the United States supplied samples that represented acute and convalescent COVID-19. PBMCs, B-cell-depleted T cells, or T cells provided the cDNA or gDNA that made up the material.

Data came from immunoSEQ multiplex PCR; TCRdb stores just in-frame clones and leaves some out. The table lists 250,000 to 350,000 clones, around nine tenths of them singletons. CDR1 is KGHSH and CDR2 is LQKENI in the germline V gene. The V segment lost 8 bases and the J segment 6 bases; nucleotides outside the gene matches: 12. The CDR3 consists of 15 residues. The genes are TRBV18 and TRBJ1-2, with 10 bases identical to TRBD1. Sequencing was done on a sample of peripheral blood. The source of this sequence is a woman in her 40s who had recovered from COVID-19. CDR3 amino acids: CASRDLPGQGNGYTF. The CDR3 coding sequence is TGTGCCAGCCGAGATCTACCGGGACAGGGGAATGGCTACACCTTC.